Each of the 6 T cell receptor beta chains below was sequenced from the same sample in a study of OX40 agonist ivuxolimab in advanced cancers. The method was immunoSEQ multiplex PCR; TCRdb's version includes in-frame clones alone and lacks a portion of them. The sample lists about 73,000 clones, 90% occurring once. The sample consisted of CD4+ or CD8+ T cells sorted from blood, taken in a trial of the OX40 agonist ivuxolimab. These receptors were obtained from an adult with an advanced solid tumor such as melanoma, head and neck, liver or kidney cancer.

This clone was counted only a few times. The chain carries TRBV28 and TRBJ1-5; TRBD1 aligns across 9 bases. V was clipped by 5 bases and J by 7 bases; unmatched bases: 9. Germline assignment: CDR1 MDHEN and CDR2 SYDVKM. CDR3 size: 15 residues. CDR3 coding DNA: TGTGCCAGCAGTACCCACGGACAGGGGAACCAGCCCCAGCATTTT. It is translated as CASSTHGQGNQPQHF.

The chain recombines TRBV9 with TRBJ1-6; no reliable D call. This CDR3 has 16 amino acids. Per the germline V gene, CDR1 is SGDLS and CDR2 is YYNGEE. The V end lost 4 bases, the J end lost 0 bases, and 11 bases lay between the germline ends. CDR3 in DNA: TGTGCCAGCAGCCCGCCGGGCAGCTCCTATAATTCACCCCTCCACTTT. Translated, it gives CASSPPGSSYNSPLHF.

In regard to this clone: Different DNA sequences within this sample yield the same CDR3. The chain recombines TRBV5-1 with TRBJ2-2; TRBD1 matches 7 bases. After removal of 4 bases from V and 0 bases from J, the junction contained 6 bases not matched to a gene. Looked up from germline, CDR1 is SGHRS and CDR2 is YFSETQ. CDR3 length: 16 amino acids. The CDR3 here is CASSESQGTNTGELFF. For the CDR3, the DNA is TGCGCCAGCAGCGAGTCACAGGGGACGAACACCGGGGAGCTGTTTTTT.

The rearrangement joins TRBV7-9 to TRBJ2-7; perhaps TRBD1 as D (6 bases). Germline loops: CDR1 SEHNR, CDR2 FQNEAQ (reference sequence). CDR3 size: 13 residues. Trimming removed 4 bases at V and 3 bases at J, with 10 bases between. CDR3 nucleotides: TGTGCCAGCAGCTCCGGACAGAACTACGAGCAGTACTTC. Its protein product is CASSSGQNYEQYF.

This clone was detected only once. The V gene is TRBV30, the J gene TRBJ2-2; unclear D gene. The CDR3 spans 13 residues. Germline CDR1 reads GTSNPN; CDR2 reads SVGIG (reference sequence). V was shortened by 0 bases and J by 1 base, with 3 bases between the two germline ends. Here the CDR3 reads CAWSVGNTGELFF. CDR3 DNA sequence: TGTGCCTGGAGTGTGGGGAACACCGGGGAGCTGTTTTTT.

This CDR3 reads CASSARQGFGYTF. The CDR3 nucleotides read TGTGCCAGCAGCGCGAGACAGGGCTTTGGCTACACCTTC. This chain joins TRBV7-9 and TRBJ1-2; 7 nucleotides agree with TRBD1. V lost 5 bases to trimming and J lost 7 bases; unmatched junction nucleotides: 7. In germline, CDR1 is SEHNR, CDR2 FQNEAQ (reference sequence). The CDR3 loop spans 13 amino acids.